This T cell receptor (beta chain) was identified during a study of blood T cell repertoires in COVID-19. Study at large: There were acute and convalescent COVID-19 samples, and they came from the United States, Italy and Spain. T cells, B-cell-depleted T cells, or PBMCs provided the cDNA or gDNA that served as material.

Original analysis: Reference gene primer amplification gave estimated nucleated cell counts. Assay used: immunoSEQ multiplex PCR; TCRdb lists only in-frame clones, some missing. V, J and clone size reflect that table, while D and trimming were determined from the DNA. Altogether tens of thousands of clones are present, about 74% being singletons, with the ten largest covering roughly 45%. The length of the CDR3 is 17 residues. Germline V gene data show CDR1 as MNHNY and CDR2 as SVGAGI (reference sequence). The ends lost 5 bases at V and 3 bases at J; junction bases unmatched: 9. The chain combines TRBV6-6 with TRBJ2-7; 14 bases fit TRBD2. What was sequenced was peripheral blood. The sequence came from a human donor in a cohort sampled during active COVID-19. Here the CDR3 reads CASSLILGTSGSYEQYF. CDR3 in DNA: TGTGCCAGCAGTCTTATCCTAGGGACTAGCGGGAGCTACGAGCAGTACTTC.